This T cell receptor (beta chain) was sequenced in a study of blood T cells in healthy people across ages. Study-wide findings and caveats: Expanded clonotype shifts may have been confounded, as the donors had an unknown CMV status. Diversity estimates drawn from one million T cells were deemed underestimates.

It was with a sample-barcoded 5' primer and a J-beta primer mix that a second PCR of roughly 7 to 11 cycles was run. MiXCR, applied by TCRdb to the 5' RACE reads, yields one record per CDR3 protein. The data show 500,000 to 700,000 distinct CDR3 sequences, under 30% seen once. Trimming at V came to 11 bases and at J to 6 bases, leaving 14 bases not matched to a gene. In germline, CDR1 is LNHDA, CDR2 SQIVND (reference sequence). The CDR3 consists of 15 residues. A few counts support this clonotype. The target antigen is unknown. Peripheral blood was drawn, ten milliliters per donor. Total RNA extracted from each sample amounted to at least 6 micrograms.

The gene calls are TRBV19 and TRBJ2-2, with 8 bases matching TRBD1. This TCR was sampled from a woman older than 75 in good health. Sequenced: blood. Here the CDR3 DNA reads TGTGCCTCTTTGAAGGGGACAGGCTTAGCCGGGGAGCTGTTTTTT. Amino acid sequence: CASLKGTGLAGELFF.